The count of the clone carrying this T cell receptor beta chain is one. Its antigen remains unknown. The data belong to a study of cytotoxic CD8 clonotypes in ibrutinib-treated CLL. Across the study: The group held roughly twelve relapsed/refractory and 15 treatment-naive patients, with under 18 IGHV unmutated. Sequencing produced an average of around 250,000 productive templates and approximately 100,000 productive rearrangements per sample.

Around 1.8 micrograms of genomic DNA came from cryopreserved PBMCs for TCR beta libraries. Clones were read by immunoSEQ multiplex PCR, and TCRdb kept only the in-frame ones, dropping some. The profile shows around 310,000 clones, roughly 80% of them singletons. Findings of the study overall: Sampling time points were not equivalent between sustained-remission and progressing patients.

The germline V and J ends were trimmed by 1 base and 3 bases, with 10 bases remaining between them. Germline lookup yields CDR1 MNHEY and CDR2 SMNVEV (reference sequence). This CDR3 spans 14 amino acids. The sequence came from a human donor with chronic lymphocytic leukemia. The chain uses TRBV27 and TRBJ2-7, with D possibly TRBD1 on 6 matching bases. Sequences were derived from PBMCs, sampled before ibrutinib treatment. The CDR3 protein is CASSLLARGYEQYF. For the CDR3, the DNA is TGTGCCAGCAGTTTATTGGCCAGGGGCTACGAGCAGTACTTC.